Following are 15 T cell receptor beta chains from one sample sequenced in a study of T cells in Graves' hyperthyroidism and ophthalmopathy. Researchers amplified the TCR beta CDR3 regions from RNA transcripts. HTBI primers were employed in a first-round RT-PCR of the TCR CDR3. TCRdb analysed the multiplex PCR reads with MiXCR anew, one entry per CDR3 protein. The table lists approximately 520,000 distinct CDR3 sequences, about 20% of them singletons, with approximately 26% in the top ten. Sample: blood. Receptors were obtained from a man between 18 and 35 years old with Graves' hyperthyroidism.

The table lists this clonotype with many counts. This chain joins TRBV6-1 and TRBJ2-7; maybe TRBD2 (6 bases). This CDR3 has 16 amino acids. Germline assignment: CDR1 MNHNS and CDR2 SASEGT. V was shortened by 4 bases and J by 6 bases, with 22 bases between the two germline ends. CDR3 coding DNA: TGTGCCAGCAGTGTGTCTAGCGCAAGTCCCATAGCCGAGCAGTACTTC. Its protein is CASSVSSASPIAEQYF.

The chain has TRBV20-1 and TRBJ1-2, with D possibly matching TRBD1 (5 bases). V lost 6 bases, J lost 3 bases, and 17 bases lay in between. The CDR3 runs to 14 residues. The germline V gene has CDR1 DFQATT and CDR2 SNEGSKA (reference sequence). The CDR3 protein is CSAPQGIYDYGYTF. Written as DNA, the CDR3 is TGCAGTGCCCCTCAGGGTATTTACGACTATGGCTACACCTTC.

This clonotype was counted many times. The CDR3 sequence is CATSDFKRPEAQETQYF. The CDR3 coding sequence is TGTGCCACCAGTGATTTCAAACGTCCCGAGGCCCAAGAGACCCAGTACTTC. The V and J genes are TRBV24-1 and TRBJ2-5; the D is unclear. Germline V lookup: CDR1 KGHDR, CDR2 SFDVKD. The ends were cut back, 1 base at V and 1 base at J, with 15 bases in the middle. The CDR3 has 17 amino acids.

This clonotype was picked up many times. The chain is built from TRBV2 and TRBJ1-2, with 8 bases matching TRBD1. There are 13 residues in the CDR3. The germline CDR1 and CDR2 sequences are SNHLY and FYNNEI. Trimming removed 6 bases from V and 10 bases from J; junction bases left unmatched: 10. The CDR3 region is CASRLDRDDDYTF. In DNA form, the CDR3 reads TGTGCCAGCAGGCTGGACAGGGATGATGACTACACCTTC. Supplemented by reference TRBV2 and TRBJ1-2, the full variable domain reads EPEVTQTPSHQVTQMGQEVILRCVPISNHLYFYWYRQILGQKVEFLVSFYNNEISEKSEIFDDQFSVERPDGSNFTLKIRSTKLEDSAMYFCASRLDRDDDYTFGSGTRLTVV.

This clonotype has ten or more counts. The chain couples TRBV6-1 to TRBJ1-2; no reliable D call. Germline V lookup: CDR1 MNHNS, CDR2 SASEGT. Deletions cut 1 base from V and 3 bases from J, with 6 bases between. The CDR3 is 13 residues long. CDR3 nucleotide sequence: TGTGCCAGCAGTGAAGTAAAGGACTATGGCTACACCTTC. This sequence encodes CASSEVKDYGYTF.

This clonotype was recorded many times. In nucleotides, the CDR3 is TGTGCCATCAGTGTATCCGGGGACAGCATCCTTGGCTACACCTTC. It yields the protein CAISVSGDSILGYTF. The chain combines TRBV10-3 with TRBJ1-2; 7 bases match TRBD1. Germline V gene data show CDR1 as ENHRY and CDR2 as SYGVKD. CDR3 size: 15 residues. The V gene end was trimmed by 4 bases and the J gene end by 7 bases; junction bases not matched to a gene: 12.

The chain employs TRBV7-9 and TRBJ2-5; tentatively, D is TRBD2 (5 bases). V shed 6 bases and J shed 5 bases, with 13 bases lying between them. CDR3 length: 13 amino acids. The germline V gene encodes CDR1 SEHNR and CDR2 FQNEAQ (reference sequence). The CDR3 here is CASSEDPGETQYF. The CDR3 nucleotides read TGTGCCAGCAGTGAAGACCCGGGGGAGACCCAGTACTTC.

V usage is TRBV12-3 or TRBV12-4 and J usage is TRBJ1-1; TRBD1 matches 7 bases. The CDR3 is 14 residues long. The J segment lost 4 bases and the V segment lost 5 bases, leaving 7 bases of the junction unmatched. Here the CDR3 DNA reads TGTGCCAGCAGTCCTACGACAGGGTTCACTGAAGCTTTCTTT. It encodes CASSPTTGFTEAFF.

The table lists this clonotype with many counts. The chain is built from TRBV6-1 and TRBJ1-5, with unresolved D. Trimming shortened V by 1 base and J by 0 bases, and 13 bases separated the two germline ends. The CDR3 consists of 17 residues. Per germline, CDR1 MNHNS and CDR2 SASEGT. The chain's CDR3 is CASSEGLAGYSNQPQHF. The DNA of the CDR3 is TGTGCCAGCAGTGAAGGTCTGGCAGGCTATAGCAATCAGCCCCAGCATTTT.

The table lists this clonotype with many counts. This sequence joins TRBV20-1 and TRBJ2-5; possibly TRBD1 for D (7 bases). The germline V gene encodes CDR1 DFQATT and CDR2 SNEGSKA (reference sequence). The CDR3 extends over 15 amino acids. The V end lost 3 bases, the J end lost 1 base, and 15 bases lay between the germline ends. As DNA, the CDR3 is TGCAGTGCTAGTAGTCCAGGGGGGCTCCAAGAGACCCAGTACTTC. This gives the protein CSASSPGGLQETQYF.

This clonotype showed up many times. This may be a read error: a much more frequent sequence differs by one nucleotide. CDR3 bases: TGTGCCAGCAGTTTCCGACGGACCAACACTGAAGCTTTCTTT. Its protein product is CASSFRRTNTEAFF. The V gene is TRBV12-3 or TRBV12-4, the J gene TRBJ1-1; no firm D call. The CDR3 is 14 residues long. Trimming removed 3 bases from V and 2 bases from J, with 10 bases in between.

This clonotype was counted between two and nine times. CDR3 DNA sequence: TGTGCCAGCAGTTCCCTCCTCCGGGGACAATCTGAAGCTTTCTTT. Protein: CASSSLLRGQSEAFF. The rearrangement joins TRBV12-3 or TRBV12-4 to TRBJ1-1, with D possibly TRBD1 on 6 matching bases. CDR3 length equals 15 residues. Trimming shortened V by 4 bases and J by 6 bases, and 18 bases separated the two germline ends.

The rearrangement uses TRBV12-3 or TRBV12-4 and TRBJ1-3; 12 bases line up with TRBD1. V was clipped by 3 bases and J by 2 bases; unmatched bases: 17. The CDR3 is 21 amino acids. The CDR3 DNA reads as TGTGCCAGCAGTTTTATGTTAGGGGTCCGGGACAGGGGGCGAGCTGGAAACACCATATATTTT. This codes for CASSFMLGVRDRGRAGNTIYF.

This clonotype was counted many times. The rearrangement joins TRBV20-1 to TRBJ2-2; D is possibly TRBD2 (6 bases). Germline V gene data show CDR1 as DFQATT and CDR2 as SNEGSKA (reference sequence). There are 14 residues in the CDR3. Trimming took 1 base from V and 7 from J, leaving 13 bases between them. In DNA form, the CDR3 reads TGCAGTGCTAGAGGCCACAGCGGGTACGGGGAGCTGTTTTTT. As protein: CSARGHSGYGELFF.

The sample holds a few counts of this clonotype. This chain joins TRBV19 and TRBJ1-5; tentative D call: TRBD1 (6 bases). Per germline, CDR1 LNHDA and CDR2 SQIVND (reference sequence). This CDR3 comprises 14 residues. Between the trimmed V and J ends, which lost 6 bases and 3 bases, there was a span of 12 bases. The CDR3 nucleotides read TGTGCCAGTAGAACGGACAGATACAATCAGCCCCAGCATTTT. Residues: CASRTDRYNQPQHF. The full variable domain, completed using reference TRBV19 and TRBJ1-5, is DGGITQSPKYLFRKEGQNVTLSCEQNLNHDAMYWYRQDPGQGLRLIYYSQIVNDFQKGDIAEGYSVSREKKESFPLTVTSAQKNPTAFYLCASRTDRYNQPQHFGDGTRLSIL.